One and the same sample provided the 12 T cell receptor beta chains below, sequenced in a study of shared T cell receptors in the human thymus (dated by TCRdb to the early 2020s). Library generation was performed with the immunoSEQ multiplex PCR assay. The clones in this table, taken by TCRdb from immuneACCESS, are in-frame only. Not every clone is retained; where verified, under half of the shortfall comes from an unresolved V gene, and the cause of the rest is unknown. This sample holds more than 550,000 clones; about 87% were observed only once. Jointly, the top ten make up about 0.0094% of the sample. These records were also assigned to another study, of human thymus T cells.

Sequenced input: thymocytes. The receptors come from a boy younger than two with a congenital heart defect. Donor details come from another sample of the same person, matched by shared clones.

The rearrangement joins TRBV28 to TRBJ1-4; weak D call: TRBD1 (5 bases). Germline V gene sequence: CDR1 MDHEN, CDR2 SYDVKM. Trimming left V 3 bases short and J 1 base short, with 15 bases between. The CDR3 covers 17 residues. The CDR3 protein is CASSFYLRGKTNEKLFF. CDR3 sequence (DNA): TGTGCCAGCAGTTTCTATCTCCGGGGGAAAACTAATGAAAAACTGTTTTTT.

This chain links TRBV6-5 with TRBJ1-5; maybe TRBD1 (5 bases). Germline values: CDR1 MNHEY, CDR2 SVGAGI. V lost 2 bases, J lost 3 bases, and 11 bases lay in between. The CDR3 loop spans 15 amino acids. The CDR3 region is CASSYDAGLNQPQHF. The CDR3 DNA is TGTGCCAGCAGTTACGACGCGGGACTCAATCAGCCCCAGCATTTT.

CDR3 nucleotide sequence: TGTGCCAGTAGTGGACAGGGGGCTTATGGCTACACCTTC. Its translation: CASSGQGAYGYTF. This chain connects TRBV19 to TRBJ1-2, with 11 bases aligning to TRBD1. This CDR3 has 13 amino acids. Per the germline V gene, CDR1 is LNHDA and CDR2 is SQIVND (reference sequence). The V segment lost 5 bases and the J segment 5 bases; nucleotides outside the gene matches: 1.

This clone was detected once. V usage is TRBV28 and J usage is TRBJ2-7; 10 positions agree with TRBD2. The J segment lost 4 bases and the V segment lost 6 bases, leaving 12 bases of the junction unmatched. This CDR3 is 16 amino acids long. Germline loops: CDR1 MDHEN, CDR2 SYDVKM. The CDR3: CASRGLSSGREYEQYF. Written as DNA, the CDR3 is TGTGCCAGCAGGGGGCTATCTAGCGGGAGAGAATACGAGCAGTACTTC.

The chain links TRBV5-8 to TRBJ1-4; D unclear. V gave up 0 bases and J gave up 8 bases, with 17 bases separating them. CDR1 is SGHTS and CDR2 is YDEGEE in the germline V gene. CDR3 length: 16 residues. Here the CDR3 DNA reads TGTGCCAGCAGCTTGGCCGGTGCGGGGAACGGCGAAAAACTGTTTTTT. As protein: CASSLAGAGNGEKLFF.

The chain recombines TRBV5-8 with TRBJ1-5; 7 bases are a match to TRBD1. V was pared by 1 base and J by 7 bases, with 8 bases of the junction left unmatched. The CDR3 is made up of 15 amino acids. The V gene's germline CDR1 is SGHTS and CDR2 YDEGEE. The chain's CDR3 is CASSLPPGGRQPQHF. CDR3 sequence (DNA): TGTGCCAGCAGCTTGCCCCCAGGGGGACGGCAGCCCCAGCATTTT.

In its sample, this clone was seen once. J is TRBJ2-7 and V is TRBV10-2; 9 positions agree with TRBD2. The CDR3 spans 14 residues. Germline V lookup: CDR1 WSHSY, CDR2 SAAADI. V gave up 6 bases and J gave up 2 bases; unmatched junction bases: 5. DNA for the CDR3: TGCGCCAGCAGAGAGCGGGAGGCGACCTACGAGCAGTACTTC. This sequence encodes CASREREATYEQYF.

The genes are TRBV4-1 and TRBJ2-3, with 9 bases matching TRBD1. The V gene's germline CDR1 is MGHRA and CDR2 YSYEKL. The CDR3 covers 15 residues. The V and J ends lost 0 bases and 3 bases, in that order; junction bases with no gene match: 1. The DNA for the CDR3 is TGCGCCAGCAGCCAAGAGGACAGGGGAACAGATACGCAGTATTTT. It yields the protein CASSQEDRGTDTQYF.

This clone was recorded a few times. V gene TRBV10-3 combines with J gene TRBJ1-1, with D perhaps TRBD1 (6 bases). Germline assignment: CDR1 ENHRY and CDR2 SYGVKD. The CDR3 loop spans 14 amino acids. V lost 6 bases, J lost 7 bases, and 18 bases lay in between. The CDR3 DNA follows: TGTGCCATCAGGGGACACGCTCAAAGGAGTGAAGCTTTCTTT. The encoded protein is CAIRGHAQRSEAFF.

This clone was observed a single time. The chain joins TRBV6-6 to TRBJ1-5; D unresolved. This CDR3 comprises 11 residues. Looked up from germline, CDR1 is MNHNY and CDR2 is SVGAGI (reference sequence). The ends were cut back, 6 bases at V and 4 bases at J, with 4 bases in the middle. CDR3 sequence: CASSLNQPQHF. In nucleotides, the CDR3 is TGTGCCAGCAGCCTAAATCAGCCCCAGCATTTT.

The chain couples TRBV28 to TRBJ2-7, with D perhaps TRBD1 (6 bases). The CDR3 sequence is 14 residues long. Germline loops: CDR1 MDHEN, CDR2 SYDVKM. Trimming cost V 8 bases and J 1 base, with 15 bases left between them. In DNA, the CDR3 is TGTGCCAGCCAGATCCGGGACAAATCCTACGAGCAGTACTTC. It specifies CASQIRDKSYEQYF.

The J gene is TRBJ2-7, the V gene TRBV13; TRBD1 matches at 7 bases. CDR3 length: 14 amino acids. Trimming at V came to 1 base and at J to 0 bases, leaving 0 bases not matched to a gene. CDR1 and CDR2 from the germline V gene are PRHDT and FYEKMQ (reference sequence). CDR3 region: CASSLDRGSYEQYF. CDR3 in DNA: TGTGCCAGCAGCTTAGACAGGGGCTCCTACGAGCAGTACTTC. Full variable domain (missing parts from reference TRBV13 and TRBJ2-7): AAGVIQSPRHLIKEKRETATLKCYPIPRHDTVYWYQQGPGQDPQFLISFYEKMQSDKGSIPDRFSAQQFSDYHSELNMSSLELGDSALYFCASSLDRGSYEQYFGPGTRLTVT.